The 24 T cell receptor beta chains below all came from one sample that was sequenced in a study of regulatory T cells in long-lasting Graves disease. Time point of the sample: newly diagnosed GD, antithyroid drugs for less than 3 months. The TCR library was prepared using RNA isolated from PBMCs. Libraries of TCR beta came from iRepertoire HTBI primers plus Arm-PCR of CDR3 regions. TCRdb reprocessed the multiplex PCR reads via MiXCR and lists one record per CDR3 protein. Of hundreds of thousands of distinct CDR3 sequences listed, less than 20% are singletons. The sample was also reused in another study, on T cells in Graves' hyperthyroidism and ophthalmopathy.

This specimen consisted of peripheral blood mononuclear cells (PBMCs), obtained at new diagnosis, from a patient treated with antithyroid drugs. Receptors were obtained from a woman aged 30 to 39 with Graves disease.

V gene TRBV30 combines with J gene TRBJ1-5; 8 bases are shared with TRBD1. The V segment lost 2 bases and the J segment 6 bases; nucleotides outside the gene matches: 6. Germline values: CDR1 GTSNPN, CDR2 SVGIG (reference sequence). There are 14 residues in the CDR3. The CDR3 nucleotides read TGTGCCTGGAGTTACGGACAGGGTGTTCAGCCCCAGCATTTT. It codes for CAWSYGQGVQPQHF. The whole variable domain, remainder taken from reference TRBV30 and TRBJ1-5, is SQTIHQWPATLVQPVGSPLSLECTVEGTSNPNLYWYRQAAGRGLQLLFYSVGIGQISSEVPQNLSASRPQDRQFILSSKKLLLSDSGFYLCAWSYGQGVQPQHFGDGTRLSIL.

This clonotype has only a few counts. The rearrangement links TRBV5-8 to TRBJ2-7; 8 bases match TRBD1. Per germline, CDR1 SGHTS and CDR2 YDEGEE. The V segment lost 1 base and the J segment 6 bases; nucleotides outside the gene matches: 9. This CDR3 is built from 15 residues. In nucleotides, the CDR3 is TGTGCCAGCAGCTTGTTTGGGACAGGAACCCTCGAGCAGTACTTC. This sequence encodes CASSLFGTGTLEQYF.

At least ten counts were recorded for this clonotype. V usage is TRBV29-1 and J usage is TRBJ1-1; 10 bases align to TRBD1. V gave up 6 bases and J gave up 6 bases; unmatched junction bases: 4. The V gene's germline CDR1 is SQVTM and CDR2 ANQGSEA. The CDR3 runs to 12 residues. The CDR3 DNA reads TGCAGCGTGGACAGGGGGTATTCTGAAGCTTTCTTT. Amino acid sequence: CSVDRGYSEAFF. Drawing the rest from reference TRBV29-1 and TRBJ1-1, the complete variable domain is SAVISQKPSRDICQRGTSLTIQCQVDSQVTMMFWYRQQPGQSLTLIATANQGSEATYESGFVIDKFPISRPNLTFSTLTVSNMSPEDSSIYLCSVDRGYSEAFFGQGTRLTVV.

This clonotype was found many times. At one end, the junction sequence differs from germline, possibly due to a read error. The chain uses TRBV6-5 and TRBJ1-4; D is uncertain. The germline CDR1 and CDR2 sequences are MNHEY and SVGAGI. The CDR3 runs 14 residues. Here the CDR3 reads CASSYRAANEKLFF. The CDR3 nucleotides read TGTGCCAGCAGTTATCGGGCAGCTAATGAGAAACTGTTTTTT.

The V call is TRBV10-3, the J call TRBJ2-5; the D is unclear. Germline V gene data show CDR1 as ENHRY and CDR2 as SYGVKD. Trimming stripped 6 bases from V and 4 bases from J, with 12 bases between. This CDR3 contains 13 residues. The CDR3 spells CAIRRKSGETQYF. Written as DNA, the CDR3 is TGTGCCATCAGAAGGAAGTCCGGAGAGACCCAGTACTTC.

Ten or more counts support this clonotype. The chain uses TRBV10-3 and TRBJ2-7, with 9 positions matching TRBD1. This CDR3 comprises 15 residues. V was pared by 5 bases and J by 5 bases, with 10 bases of the junction left unmatched. Germline V gene lookup returns CDR1 ENHRY and CDR2 SYGVKD. Written as DNA, the CDR3 is TGTGCCATCAGTTTAGGGACAGGGATAGTTAACGAGCAGTACTTC. Translated, it gives CAISLGTGIVNEQYF.

This clonotype was counted between two and nine times. CDR3 sequence reads: CASSQDLAGYYEQYF. CDR3 nucleotides: TGTGCCAGCAGCCAAGATCTAGCGGGGTACTACGAGCAGTACTTC. The J gene is TRBJ2-7, the V gene TRBV14, with 9 bases matching TRBD2. The length of the CDR3 is 15 residues. V was clipped by 0 bases and J by 3 bases; unmatched bases: 3. Germline CDR1 reads SGHDN; CDR2 reads FVKESK.

This clonotype has a handful of counts. V usage is TRBV10-3 and J usage is TRBJ1-1; 7 nucleotides align to TRBD1. The germline gives CDR1 ENHRY, CDR2 SYGVKD. With 0 bases clipped from V and 4 bases from J, the junction kept 5 bases outside the gene matches. There are 15 residues in the CDR3. The chain's CDR3 is CAISESETGLTEAFF. The CDR3 DNA reads as TGTGCCATCAGTGAGTCGGAGACAGGGCTCACTGAAGCTTTCTTT.

This clonotype appeared many times. CDR3: CAWSVVQEMFF. In DNA, the CDR3 is TGTGCCTGGAGTGTAGTTCAGGAAATGTTTTTT. The chain uses TRBV30 and TRBJ1-4; D unclear. The CDR3 extends over 11 amino acids. Germline V lookup: CDR1 GTSNPN, CDR2 SVGIG (reference sequence). The V end lost 0 bases, the J end lost 15 bases, and 11 bases lay between the germline ends. The full variable domain, completed using reference TRBV30 and TRBJ1-4, is SQTIHQWPATLVQPVGSPLSLECTVEGTSNPNLYWYRQAAGRGLQLLFYSVGIGQISSEVPQNLSASRPQDRQFILSSKKLLLSDSGFYLCAWSVVQEMFFGSGTQLSVL.

The rearrangement links TRBV11-2 to TRBJ2-1; a possible D gene is TRBD1 (5 bases). Germline V gene lookup returns CDR1 SGHAT and CDR2 FQNNGV. Between the trimmed V and J ends, which lost 5 bases and 6 bases, there was a span of 14 bases. The CDR3 length is 14 residues. Here the CDR3 DNA reads TGTGCCAGCAGCGGTTTATCTAGGGGCAATGAGCAGTTCTTC. Protein sequence: CASSGLSRGNEQFF. Filled out from reference TRBV11-2 and TRBJ2-1, the complete variable domain reads EAGVAQSPRYKIIEKRQSVAFWCNPISGHATLYWYQQILGQGPKLLIQFQNNGVVDDSQLPKDRFSAERLKGVDSTLKIQPAKLEDSAVYLCASSGLSRGNEQFFGPGTRLTVL.

This clonotype occurred a few times. The chain links TRBV20-1 to TRBJ1-1; D is ambiguous. The CDR3 consists of 14 residues. Germline V lookup: CDR1 DFQATT, CDR2 SNEGSKA (reference sequence). Trimming pared 0 bases from V and 1 base from J, leaving 9 bases between. The DNA of the CDR3 is TGCAGTGCTAGAGATCCCGGCCGGAACACTGAAGCTTTCTTT. Its protein product is CSARDPGRNTEAFF.

This clonotype turned up a few times. This chain uses TRBV30 with TRBJ2-2; D remains unclear. CDR3 length: 13 amino acids. Trimming cost V 0 bases and J 6 bases, with 8 bases left between them. The V gene's germline CDR1 is GTSNPN and CDR2 SVGIG (reference sequence). The CDR3 bases are TGTGCCTGGAGTGTAATGGCGCCCGGGGAGCTGTTTTTT. Its protein is CAWSVMAPGELFF.

The genes are TRBV3-1 and TRBJ1-5; D gene unclear. Germline values: CDR1 LGHDT, CDR2 YNNKEL (reference sequence). CDR3 length: 13 amino acids. Trimming removed 6 bases from V and 11 bases from J, with 17 bases in between. The CDR3 spells CASSRAGSESQHF. In DNA, the CDR3 is TGTGCCAGCAGTCGGGCGGGGAGTGAATCCCAGCATTTT.

This chain uses TRBV19 with TRBJ1-5; 9 positions agree with TRBD1. This CDR3 is 15 amino acids long. Germline V gene data show CDR1 as LNHDA and CDR2 as SQIVND (reference sequence). J lost 1 base, V lost 9 bases, and 7 bases had no gene match. The CDR3 protein is CASTKTGGSNQPQHF. CDR3 sequence (DNA): TGTGCCAGCACAAAGACAGGGGGAAGCAATCAGCCCCAGCATTTT.

The chain links TRBV27 to TRBJ2-7; the match to TRBD2 covers 8 bases. CDR1 and CDR2 from the germline V gene are MNHEY and SMNVEV (reference sequence). The CDR3 loop spans 15 amino acids. The ends lost 7 bases at V and 0 bases at J; junction bases unmatched: 8. The DNA of the CDR3 is TGTGCCAGCAACCCAGGCGGGAGGCCCTCCTACGAGCAGTACTTC. Protein: CASNPGGRPSYEQYF.

This clonotype was seen a few times. This chain connects TRBV27 to TRBJ1-5; 8 positions agree with TRBD1. Germline V gene data show CDR1 as MNHEY and CDR2 as SMNVEV (reference sequence). The CDR3 sequence is 13 residues long. The J segment lost 6 bases and the V segment lost 6 bases, leaving 4 bases of the junction unmatched. Here the CDR3 DNA reads TGTGCCAGCAGGAAAACAGGGGGTCAGCCCCAGCATTTT. This gives the protein CASRKTGGQPQHF.

There are many counts of this clonotype. V usage is TRBV10-1 and J usage is TRBJ2-1; D possibly corresponds to TRBD2 (6 bases). Germline CDR1 is WNHNN and CDR2 is SYGVQD (reference sequence). V was cut by 7 bases and J by 8 bases, with 24 bases left in between. This CDR3 spans 16 amino acids. As DNA, the CDR3 is TGCGCCAGCATGTCGGCGTGGTCACGAACGGGGGATGAGCAGTTCTTC. It translates to CASMSAWSRTGDEQFF.

This clonotype was recorded at least ten times. This chain joins TRBV28 and TRBJ2-1, with D perhaps TRBD2 (6 bases). In germline, CDR1 is MDHEN, CDR2 SYDVKM. Trimming left V 4 bases short and J 6 bases short, with 16 bases between. The CDR3 runs 15 residues. As DNA, the CDR3 is TGTGCCAGCAGTTCCGGGACTCGAAGCCTCAATGAGCAGTTCTTC. The encoded protein is CASSSGTRSLNEQFF.

A note on this clonotype: Just one base apart from a much larger clone, this may be a read error. V is TRBV12-3 or TRBV12-4 and J is TRBJ1-3; no clear D. This CDR3 has 12 residues. Trimming removed 8 bases at V and 0 bases at J, with 5 bases between. CDR3 residues: CASDFSGNTIYF. CDR3 DNA sequence: TGTGCCAGCGACTTCTCTGGAAACACCATATATTTT.

This sequence joins TRBV6-5 and TRBJ1-2; TRBD1 is a possible D gene (5 bases). Between the trimmed V and J ends, which lost 3 bases and 3 bases, there was a span of 20 bases. This CDR3 comprises 17 residues. CDR1 is MNHEY and CDR2 is SVGAGI in the germline V gene. CDR3 amino acids: CASSYSAGRGFDYGYTF. CDR3 coding DNA: TGTGCCAGCAGTTATTCCGCAGGGAGGGGCTTCGACTATGGCTACACCTTC.

This clonotype has a count of ten or more. This chain connects TRBV6-2 or TRBV6-3 to TRBJ2-1; D uncertain. Trimming removed 5 bases at V and 5 bases at J, with 4 bases between. The CDR3 is 11 amino acids. The germline CDR1 and CDR2 sequences are MNHEY and SVGEGT. The CDR3 sequence is CASSDHNEQFF. In DNA, the CDR3 is TGTGCCAGCAGTGATCACAATGAGCAGTTCTTC.

This clonotype was observed a handful of times. V usage is TRBV10-3 and J usage is TRBJ2-3; 9 nucleotides align to TRBD1. CDR1 and CDR2 (germline): ENHRY, SYGVKD. CDR3 length equals 15 residues. The junction had 8 bases not matched to a gene; V was cut back by 6 bases and J by 4 bases. CDR3 loop: CAIRTLGQGADTQYF. The CDR3 DNA follows: TGTGCCATCAGGACCTTGGGACAGGGAGCAGATACGCAGTATTTT.

This clonotype has just a few counts. This rearrangement joins TRBV3-1 to TRBJ2-1, with D uncertain. The CDR3 spans 17 residues. The germline V and J ends were trimmed by 1 base and 5 bases, with 18 bases remaining between them. The V gene's germline CDR1 is LGHDT and CDR2 YNNKEL (reference sequence). CDR3 loop: CASSQAPPGPINNEQFF. The CDR3 bases are TGTGCCAGCAGCCAAGCGCCCCCGGGCCCAATAAACAATGAGCAGTTCTTC.

This clonotype was counted many times. The chain combines TRBV24-1 with TRBJ2-1; a possible D gene is TRBD2 (5 bases). Germline lookup yields CDR1 KGHDR and CDR2 SFDVKD. V lost 5 bases, J lost 10 bases, and 14 bases lay in between. This CDR3 comprises 13 residues. CDR3 protein: CATSAELALEQFF. Written as DNA, the CDR3 is TGTGCCACCAGTGCGGAATTAGCGTTGGAGCAGTTCTTC.